The source of this T cell receptor beta chain is a study of cytomegalovirus exposure and HLA in healthy donors. CDR1 MNHEY and CDR2 SMNVEV come from the germline V gene (reference sequence). V gave up 4 bases and J gave up 5 bases, with 11 bases separating them. CDR3 length: 13 amino acids. The method was immunoSEQ multiplex PCR; TCRdb's version includes in-frame clones alone and lacks a portion of them. The repertoire holds 100,000 to 150,000 clones, with about 96% as singletons. Sample: PBMCs. This TCR came from a man aged 18-30 years in good health and CMV-seronegative. The rearrangement joins TRBV27 to TRBJ1-2; D call uncertain. CDR3 protein: CASSSRWEYGYTF. In nucleotides, the CDR3 is TGTGCCAGCAGTTCCAGGTGGGAGTATGGCTACACCTTC.